This T cell receptor beta chain was recorded in a study of control samples from healthy donors and cancer patients. The CDR3 has 15 residues. The V and J ends lost 0 bases and 5 bases respectively, with 12 bases between them. Germline V lookup: CDR1 SGDLS, CDR2 YYNGEE. Measured with immunoSEQ multiplex PCR; TCRdb has only the in-frame clones, and not every one. In the table there are 50,000 or so clones, roughly 80% of which are singletons. The receptor comes from a man aged 70-80 years in good health. Sequencing was carried out using blood. This chain uses TRBV9 with TRBJ2-1; D might be TRBD2 (5 bases). CDR3 region: CASSVDRGWNNEQFF. DNA of the CDR3: TGTGCCAGCAGCGTAGATAGAGGGTGGAACAATGAGCAGTTCTTC.